The present T cell receptor beta chain was sequenced within a study of blood T cell repertoires in COVID-19. Study as a whole: Acute and convalescent COVID-19 specimens originated in the United States, Italy and Spain. PBMCs, B-cell-depleted T cells, or T cells provided the cDNA or gDNA that made up the material.

Turning to this clone: Other DNA sequences of this sample code for an identical CDR3.

As processed by the authors: Amplification from reference gene primers served as the basis for estimated nucleated cell counts. Assay: immunoSEQ multiplex PCR; the TCRdb copy retains only in-frame clones and omits some. That table gives V, J and clone size, and the DNA gave D and trimming. The sample lists about 260,000 clones, roughly 87% occurring once. The ends were cut back, 2 bases at V and 3 bases at J, with 7 bases in the middle. The CDR3 loop spans 13 amino acids. CDR1 ENHRY and CDR2 SYGVKD come from the germline V gene. The TCR sequence derives from a human donor in a cohort sampled during active COVID-19. Specimen: peripheral blood. This chain links TRBV10-3 with TRBJ1-1; D is ambiguous. CDR3 sequence reads: CAISEDRDTEAFF. The CDR3 coding sequence is TGTGCCATCAGTGAGGATCGGGACACTGAAGCTTTCTTT.